This T cell receptor beta chain was identified in a study of identical twins. Whole-study results and caveats: The same donors were not followed; conclusions instead depended on cross-sectional statistical analysis.

Each donor (without exception) was a healthy Caucasian. Unique molecular identifiers were present on the cDNA, and a universal primer site came from template switching. TCRdb reprocessed the 5' RACE reads with MiXCR, giving one entry per CDR3 protein. Of 450,000 to 650,000 distinct CDR3 sequences listed, around a tenth are singletons. Of note for this clonotype: The target antigen is unknown.

This CDR3 spans 15 amino acids. Trimming removed 0 bases from V and 10 bases from J, with 17 bases in between. Germline CDR1 and CDR2: SGHDT and YYEEEE. Another study also made use of these data, one on yellow fever vaccine responses in identical twins.

The chain links TRBV5-6 to TRBJ1-5; perhaps TRBD1 as D (5 bases). The material sequenced was PBMCs. The sequence was collected from a woman in her late teens or twenties in good health. The CDR3 protein is CASSLGGHTGPPQHF. CDR3 nucleotide sequence: TGTGCCAGCAGCTTGGGCGGCCACACGGGACCCCCCCAGCATTTT.